The 8 T cell receptor beta chains below come from one sample, sequenced in a study of T-cell memory formation after mild COVID-19. MiXCR, applied by TCRdb to the 5' RACE reads, yields one record per CDR3 protein. The profile shows over 150,000 distinct CDR3 sequences, under 15% of them singletons. Sequences were obtained from PBMCs or a T cell subset sorted from them (not recorded which). Receptors originate from a man aged 18 to 35 who had mild COVID-19 (a few samples of this study predate the infection). Cell type and time point are not known.

The CDR3 loop is CASRPTLDRGGGQPQHF. As DNA, the CDR3 is TGTGCCAGCAGACCGACGCTGGACAGGGGAGGCGGTCAGCCCCAGCATTTT. V gene TRBV12-3 or TRBV12-4 combines with J gene TRBJ1-5; TRBD1 matches 9 bases. V trimming: 6 bases; J trimming: 6 bases; junction bases outside the gene matches: 15. This CDR3 has 17 residues.

This clonotype was detected only a few times. This rearrangement joins TRBV11-2 to TRBJ2-5; 16 nucleotides line up with TRBD2. From germline, CDR1 is SGHAT and CDR2 FQNNGV. Losses at the gene ends were 5 bases for V and 2 bases for J; bases not matched to a gene: 8. This CDR3 contains 18 residues. The CDR3 nucleotides read TGTGCCAGCAGCCAGGGACTAGCGGGGGGGCTTGGACAAGAGACCCAGTACTTC. Amino acid sequence: CASSQGLAGGLGQETQYF.

This rearrangement joins TRBV6-6 to TRBJ1-1, with a weak D call TRBD1 (6 bases). V dropped 2 bases and J dropped 1 base, with 8 bases sitting between them. Germline V gives CDR1 MNHNY, CDR2 SVGAGI (reference sequence). This CDR3 has 14 residues. The CDR3 sequence is CASSYRTANTEAFF. CDR3 nucleotides: TGTGCCAGCAGTTACAGGACAGCGAACACTGAAGCTTTCTTT.

In this sample, this clonotype turned up a few times. The chain combines TRBV3-1 with TRBJ1-6, with a tentative D call TRBD1 (6 bases). The CDR3 sequence is 15 residues long. CDR1 and CDR2 from the germline V gene are LGHDT and YNNKEL (reference sequence). The V end was cut by 3 bases, the J end by 8 bases, with 14 bases between. Written as DNA, the CDR3 is TGTGCCAGCAGCCATTTAGGGGGTCGGGATTCACCCCTCCACTTT. Amino acids: CASSHLGGRDSPLHF.

Notes on this clonotype: A junction boundary mismatches the germline segment, possibly from a read error. The rearrangement uses TRBV23-1 and TRBJ2-2; tentatively, D is TRBD1 (5 bases). TRBV23-1 is designated an ORF whose function remains uncertain. This CDR3 is built from 14 residues. The CDR3 spells CASSPPGFTGELFF. As DNA, the CDR3 is TGCGCAAGCAGTCCTCCAGGGTTTACCGGGGAGCTGTTTTTT.

This clonotype was seen a handful of times. The chain has TRBV24-1 and TRBJ1-1, with TRBD1 matching over 8 bases. The CDR3 is 17 residues long. From germline, CDR1 is KGHDR and CDR2 SFDVKD. V lost 4 bases and J lost 3; bases outside the gene matches: 12. The CDR3 here is CATSDAPPGGEDTEAFF. In nucleotides, the CDR3 is TGTGCCACCAGTGACGCCCCTCCAGGGGGCGAGGACACTGAAGCTTTCTTT.

On this clonotype itself: A read error may account for a junction end that differs from germline. CDR3 sequence: CASSLSTVGELFF. The CDR3 nucleotides are TGTGCTAGCAGCTTAAGTACGGTGGGGGAGCTGTTTTTT. The V and J genes are TRBV7-7 and TRBJ2-2; D is undetermined. The CDR3 sequence is 13 residues long. The V gene's germline CDR1 is SSHAT and CDR2 FNYEAQ (reference sequence).

This clonotype was seen ten or more times. This chain links TRBV5-1 with TRBJ2-2, with D unresolved. From germline, CDR1 is SGHRS and CDR2 YFSETQ. The CDR3 has 13 amino acids. V dropped 2 bases and J dropped 3 bases, with 5 bases sitting between them. The CDR3 loop reads CASSLMDTGELFF. CDR3 coding DNA: TGCGCCAGCAGCTTAATGGACACCGGGGAGCTGTTTTTT. The full variable domain, its missing parts supplied by reference TRBV5-1 and TRBJ2-2, is KAGVTQTPRYLIKTRGQQVTLSCSPISGHRSVSWYQQTPGQGLQFLFEYFSETQRNKGNFPGRFSGRQFSNSRSEMNVSTLELGDSALYLCASSLMDTGELFFGEGSRLTVL.